The rows below give T cell receptor beta chains drawn from one sample of a study of beta chain features in type 1 diabetes. Profiling relied on immunoSEQ multiplex PCR, and the TCRdb table lists in-frame clones only, not all of them. The sample includes around 140,000 clones, approximately 9.8% seen only once; the top ten take 0.65%. Sequences were obtained from central memory CD4+ T cells from blood. The receptors originated from a woman in her forties in good health. Each CDR3 is given with its conserved first and last residue. Each record gives: clone size, V gene, J gene, D gene, CDR3 DNA, CDR3 protein. D genes are given only for firm matches. The size field is filled for only some rows; it gives once, few, many or a size class.

few,TRBV10-3,TRBJ2-3,TRBD1,TGTGCCATCACCAAGAGGACAGGGGGCCCAGATACGCAGTATTTT,CAITKRTGGPDTQYF
-,TRBV2,TRBJ2-1,TRBD2,TGTGCCAGCAGAATCGGACTAGCCGGCAATGAGCAGTTCTTC,CASRIGLAGNEQFF
few,TRBV11-2,TRBJ2-7,TRBD2,TGTGCCAGCAGCCCACCGGGGGGGCTCTACGAGCAGTACTTC,CASSPPGGLYEQYF
few,TRBV6-6,TRBJ1-2,-,TGTGCCAGCAGTTACTTGCCCACCGGAGGGGCTGATGGCTACACCTTC,CASSYLPTGGADGYTF
many,TRBV14,TRBJ2-2,TRBD1,TGTGCCAGCAGCCTGTTCCGTGGACAGGGGCACACCGGGGAGCTGTTTTTT,CASSLFRGQGHTGELFF
few,TRBV6-4,TRBJ2-7,-,TGTGCCAGCAGTGACCTTAGCGAAACGTACGAGCAGTACTTC,CASSDLSETYEQYF
-,TRBV21-1,TRBJ2-7,-,TGTGCCAGCAGCATGCCGGGACTAGTTAACTTGGCGGGCTACGAGCAGTACTTC,CASSMPGLVNLAGYEQYF
-,TRBV29-1,TRBJ1-1,-,TGCAGCGGCCAGGCCTCAGGTTTCACGAACACTGAAGCTTTCTTT,CSGQASGFTNTEAFF
few,TRBV6-6,TRBJ1-1,-,TGTGCCAGCAGTTACCCGCAGGGAAGGCAAGCTTTCTTT,CASSYPQGRQAFF
-,TRBV27,TRBJ2-3,-,TGTGCCAGCAGTTTACCGCGGTCCACAGATACGCAGTATTTT,CASSLPRSTDTQYF
-,TRBV4-2,TRBJ2-5,-,TGTGCCAGCAGCCAAATACTTAAAGAGACCCAGTACTTC,CASSQILKETQYF
few,TRBV6-6,TRBJ2-3,-,TGTGCCAGCAGATTCGCCGGGACTCTCGTTGTCGGGTATTTT,CASRFAGTLVVGYF
-,TRBV6-6,TRBJ2-5,TRBD2,TGTGCCAGCAGTCCCCCCCACGGGGGGGCACAAGAGACCCAGTACTTC,CASSPPHGGAQETQYF
few,TRBV7-2,TRBJ2-1,TRBD2,TGTGCCAGCAGCCAAAGCGGGGGCGCCGGCAAGCAGTTCTTC,CASSQSGGAGKQFF
few,TRBV18,TRBJ1-1,-,TGTGCCAGCTCATCGGACACGAACACTGAAGCTTTCTTT,CASSSDTNTEAFF
-,TRBV5-5,TRBJ2-6,TRBD1,TGTGCCAGCAGCACGGGACAGGGGGAAGCTGGGGCCAACGTCCTGACTTTC,CASSTGQGEAGANVLTF
-,TRBV27,TRBJ2-5,TRBD2,TGTGCCAGCAGTCCGTTAGCGGGGAGCTCACCCGGGTACTTC,CASSPLAGSSPGYF
few,TRBV7-7,TRBJ1-3,-,TGTGCTAGCAGCCTTTTTTCTGGAAACACCATATATTTT,CASSLFSGNTIYF
-,TRBV4-1,TRBJ2-7,-,TGCGCCAGCACCAAAGAAACCCAGGGTACGGGCGAGCAGTACTTC,CASTKETQGTGEQYF
few,TRBV7-2,TRBJ2-1,TRBD1,TGTGCCAGCAGCCCCTTGGACAGGGGTGAGCAGTTCTTC,CASSPLDRGEQFF
many,TRBV7-9,TRBJ2-5,-,TGTGCCAGCAGCCATTCGGACGGAGGAGAGACCCAGTACTTC,CASSHSDGGETQYF
-,TRBV7-2,TRBJ2-3,-,TGTGCCAGCAGCCCTTTTGCAGATACGCAGTATTTT,CASSPFADTQYF
-,TRBV11-2,TRBJ2-5,-,TGTGCCAGCAGCTTAGTACAGGGAGTTCAAGAGACCCAGTACTTC,CASSLVQGVQETQYF
few,TRBV10-2,TRBJ1-1,TRBD1,TGCGCCAGCAGCCATATGCCAGGGGGGGCTTTCTTT,CASSHMPGGAFF
few,TRBV6-5,TRBJ2-3,TRBD2,TGTGCCAGCAATCCTAGCGGGGGCCCATCAGGGACGCAGTATTTT,CASNPSGGPSGTQYF
many,TRBV2,TRBJ1-1,-,TGTGCCAGCAGTGAGGCCGATGAAGCTTTCTTT,CASSEADEAFF
-,TRBV7-2,TRBJ2-2,TRBD2,TGTGCCAGCAGTCGATTTGGGGGGGGGAACACCGGGGAGCTGTTTTTT,CASSRFGGGNTGELFF
few,TRBV5-1,TRBJ2-3,-,TGCGCCAGCAGCCCCGGGAGCACAGATACGCAGTATTTT,CASSPGSTDTQYF
-,TRBV9,TRBJ2-7,-,TGTGCCAGCAGCGTAGGAGGAGGGGGGGCGGACGAGCAGTACTTC,CASSVGGGGADEQYF
few,TRBV7-6,TRBJ2-5,TRBD2,TGTGCCAGCAGGCGGACTAGCGGGGGGCCGGAGACCCAGTACTTC,CASRRTSGGPETQYF
-,TRBV19,TRBJ1-2,-,TGTGCCAGTAGTATGCCGGGGGTAGGCGGCTACACCTTC,CASSMPGVGGYTF
-,TRBV10-3,TRBJ2-5,TRBD2,TGTGCCATCAAAGCGGGGGGCTCTGAGACCCAGTACTTC,CAIKAGGSETQYF
-,TRBV7-9,TRBJ1-1,-,TGTGCCAGCAGCTTAGCGACACAGCCTGAAGCTTTCTTT,CASSLATQPEAFF
few,TRBV7-6,TRBJ2-1,TRBD2,TGTGCCAGCAGCCACATCCCTACGGGGGGGAATAACAATGAGCAGTTCTTC,CASSHIPTGGNNNEQFF
few,TRBV7-2,TRBJ2-1,TRBD2,TGTGCCAGCAGCAAGCTAGCGGGGGGGCCCATTGAGCAGTTCTTC,CASSKLAGGPIEQFF
-,TRBV5-1,TRBJ1-5,-,TGCGCCAGCAGCGCGGACAGTAGCAATCAGCCCCAGCATTTT,CASSADSSNQPQHF
-,TRBV18,TRBJ1-2,TRBD1,TGTGCCAGCTCACCGCAACAGGGGGCAAAGGGCTACACCTTC,CASSPQQGAKGYTF
few,TRBV5-5,TRBJ2-5,TRBD1,TGTGCCAGCAGTCGCTTGCTCAGAGACAGGGTAGTCCAAGAGACCCAGTACTTC,CASSRLLRDRVVQETQYF
-,TRBV6-4,TRBJ2-7,TRBD2,TGTGCCAGCAGATCCGGGACTAAACAGATCTCCGAGCAGTACTTC,CASRSGTKQISEQYF
-,TRBV7-8,TRBJ1-2,-,TGTGCCAGCAGCCCTGCGGGCCCTAACCTTTATGGCCACACCTTC,CASSPAGPNLYGHTF
few,TRBV5-1,TRBJ2-5,-,TGCGCCAGCAGCTTGGGACAGCTCATACAAGAGACCCAGTACTTC,CASSLGQLIQETQYF
-,TRBV29-1,TRBJ1-1,-,TGCAGCGGAAAAGGGGAGGGGACTGAAGCTTTCTTT,CSGKGEGTEAFF
-,TRBV7-8,TRBJ2-7,-,TGTGCCAGCAGTTCACCCCCGACAGGTTTTTCCTACGAGCAGTACTTC,CASSSPPTGFSYEQYF
few,TRBV7-9,TRBJ2-3,-,TGTGCCAGCAGCTTAGGATCGGGGGGCCAATACACAGATACGCAGTATTTT,CASSLGSGGQYTDTQYF
-,TRBV18,TRBJ2-7,TRBD2,TGTGCCAGCTCACCCCAAGGACTAGATCTTAGCTCCGGCGAGCAGTACTTC,CASSPQGLDLSSGEQYF
few,TRBV7-8,TRBJ2-1,-,TGTGCCAGCAGCTCAGAAATATACAATGAGCAGTTCTTC,CASSSEIYNEQFF
few,TRBV18,TRBJ2-1,TRBD2,TGTGCCAGCTCACCAGATCCGGGGGGCTCCTACAATGAGCAGTTCTTC,CASSPDPGGSYNEQFF
few,TRBV2,TRBJ1-2,TRBD1,TGTGCCAGCAGTGTCAGGGGGGACTATGGCTACACCTTC,CASSVRGDYGYTF
-,TRBV25-1,TRBJ1-2,TRBD1,TGTGCCAGCCGGACAGGGGGTGGCTACACCTTC,CASRTGGGYTF
few,TRBV2,TRBJ2-3,TRBD2,TGTGCCAGCAGGGGGAGGGACCAAGATACGCAGTATTTT,CASRGRDQDTQYF
few,TRBV11-2,TRBJ2-7,TRBD1,TGTGCCAGCAGCTTCAATGCCGGGACAGGGGCCTTCTACGAGCAGTACTTC,CASSFNAGTGAFYEQYF
-,TRBV2,TRBJ1-5,-,TGTGCCAGCAGACGGACAGAAAATCAGCCCCAGCATTTT,CASRRTENQPQHF
medium-sized,TRBV2,TRBJ1-2,-,TGTGCCAGCAGCCGGGACAATCGGGGCTATGGCTACACCTTC,CASSRDNRGYGYTF
few,TRBV5-1,TRBJ1-5,-,TGCGCCAGCAAACCAGGAGAGGGACACCAGCCCCAGCATTTT,CASKPGEGHQPQHF
-,TRBV10-3,TRBJ2-2,TRBD2,TGTGCCATCAGTAGAAAAGGGACTAGCTTCCCCGCGAACACCGGGGAGCTGTTTTTT,CAISRKGTSFPANTGELFF
few,TRBV5-1,TRBJ1-6,-,TGCGCCAGCAAGGTCCAGGGTGGATCACCCCTCCACTTT,CASKVQGGSPLHF